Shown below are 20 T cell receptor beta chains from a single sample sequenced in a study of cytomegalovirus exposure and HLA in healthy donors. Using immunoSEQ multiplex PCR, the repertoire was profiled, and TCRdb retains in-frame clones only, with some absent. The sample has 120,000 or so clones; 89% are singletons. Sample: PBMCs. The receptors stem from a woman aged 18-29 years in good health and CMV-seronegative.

The CDR3 DNA reads TGTGCCAGCAGTTTATTTCCGGAGAACTATGGCTACACCTTC. Translation gives CASSLFPENYGYTF. The chain carries TRBV27 and TRBJ1-2, with D uncertain. Germline assignment: CDR1 MNHEY and CDR2 SMNVEV (reference sequence). The CDR3 contains 14 residues. V was cut by 1 base and J by 2 bases, with 8 bases left in between.

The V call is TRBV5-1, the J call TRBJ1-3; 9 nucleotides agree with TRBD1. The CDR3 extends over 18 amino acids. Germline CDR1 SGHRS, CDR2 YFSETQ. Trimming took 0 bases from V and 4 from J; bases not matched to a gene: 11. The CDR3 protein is CASSLVVGAGTGGNTIYF. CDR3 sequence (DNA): TGCGCCAGCAGCTTGGTCGTGGGGGCCGGGACAGGGGGAAACACCATATATTTT.

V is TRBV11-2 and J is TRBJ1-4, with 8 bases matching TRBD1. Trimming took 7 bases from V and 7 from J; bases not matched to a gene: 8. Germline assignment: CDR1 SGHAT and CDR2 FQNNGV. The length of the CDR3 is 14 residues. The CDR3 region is CASTMTGVAEKLFF. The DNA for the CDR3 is TGTGCCAGCACGATGACAGGGGTGGCTGAAAAACTGTTTTTT.

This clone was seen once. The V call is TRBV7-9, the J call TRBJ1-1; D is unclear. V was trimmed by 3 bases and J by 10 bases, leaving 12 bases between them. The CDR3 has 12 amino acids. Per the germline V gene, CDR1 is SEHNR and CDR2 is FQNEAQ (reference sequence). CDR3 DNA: TGTGCCAGCAGCTTCCCACCAAGCCCAGCTTTCTTT. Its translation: CASSFPPSPAFF.

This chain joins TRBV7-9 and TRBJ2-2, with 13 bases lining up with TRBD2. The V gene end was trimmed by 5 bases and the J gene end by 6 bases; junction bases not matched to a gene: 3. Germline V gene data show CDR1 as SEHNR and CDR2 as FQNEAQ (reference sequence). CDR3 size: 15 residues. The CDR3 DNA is TGTGCCAGCAGCCCTACTAGCGGGAGGGCCGGGGAGCTGTTTTTT. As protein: CASSPTSGRAGELFF.

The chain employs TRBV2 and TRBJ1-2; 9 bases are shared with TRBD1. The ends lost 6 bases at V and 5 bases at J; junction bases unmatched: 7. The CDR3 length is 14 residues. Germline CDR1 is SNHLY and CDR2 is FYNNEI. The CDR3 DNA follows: TGTGCCAGCAGGCCGGGACAGGGAGGGTATGGCTACACCTTC. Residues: CASRPGQGGYGYTF.

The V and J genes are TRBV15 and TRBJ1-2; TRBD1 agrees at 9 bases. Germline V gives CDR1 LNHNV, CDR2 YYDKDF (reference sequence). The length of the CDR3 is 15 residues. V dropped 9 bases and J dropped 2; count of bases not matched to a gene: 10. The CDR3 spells CATNKGQGSNYGYTF. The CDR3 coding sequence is TGTGCCACTAATAAGGGACAGGGCTCAAACTATGGCTACACCTTC.

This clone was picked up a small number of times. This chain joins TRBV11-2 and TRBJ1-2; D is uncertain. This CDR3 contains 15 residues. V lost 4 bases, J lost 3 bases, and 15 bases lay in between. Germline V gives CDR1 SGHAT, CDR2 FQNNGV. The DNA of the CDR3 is TGTGCCAGCAGCTCCCTCACACGAACCGACTATGGCTACACCTTC. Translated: CASSSLTRTDYGYTF.

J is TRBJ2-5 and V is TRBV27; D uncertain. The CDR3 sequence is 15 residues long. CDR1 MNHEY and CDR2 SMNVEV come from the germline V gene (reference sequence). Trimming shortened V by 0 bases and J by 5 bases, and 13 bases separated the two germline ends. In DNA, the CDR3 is TGTGCCAGCAGTTTATCGCGGTTAAGTGGGGAGACCCAGTACTTC. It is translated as CASSLSRLSGETQYF.

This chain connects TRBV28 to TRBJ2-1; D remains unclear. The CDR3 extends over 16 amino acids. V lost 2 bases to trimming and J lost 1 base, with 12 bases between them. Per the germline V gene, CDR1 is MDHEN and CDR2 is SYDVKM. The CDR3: CASSLNSLGSYNEQFF. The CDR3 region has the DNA TGTGCCAGCAGTTTAAACTCCCTTGGTTCCTACAATGAGCAGTTCTTC.

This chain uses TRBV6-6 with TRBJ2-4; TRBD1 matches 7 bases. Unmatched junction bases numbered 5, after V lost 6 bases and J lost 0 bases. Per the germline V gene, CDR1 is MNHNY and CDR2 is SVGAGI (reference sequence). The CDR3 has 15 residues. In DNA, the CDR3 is TGTGCCAGCAGCTCCGGGACAGTAGCCAAAAACATTCAGTACTTC. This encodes CASSSGTVAKNIQYF.

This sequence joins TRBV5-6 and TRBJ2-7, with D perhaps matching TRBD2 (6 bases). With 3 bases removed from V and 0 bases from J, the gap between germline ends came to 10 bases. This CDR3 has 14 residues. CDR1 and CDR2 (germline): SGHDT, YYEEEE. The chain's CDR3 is CASSSGGPSYEQYV. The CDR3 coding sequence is TGTGCCAGCAGCTCCGGGGGTCCCTCCTACGAGCAGTACGTC.

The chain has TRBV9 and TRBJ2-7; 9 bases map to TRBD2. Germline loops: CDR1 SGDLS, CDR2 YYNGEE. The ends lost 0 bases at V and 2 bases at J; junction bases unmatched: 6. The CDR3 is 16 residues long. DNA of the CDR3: TGTGCCAGCAGCGTAGACTACCTAGCGGGGACCTACGAGCAGTACTTC. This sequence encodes CASSVDYLAGTYEQYF.

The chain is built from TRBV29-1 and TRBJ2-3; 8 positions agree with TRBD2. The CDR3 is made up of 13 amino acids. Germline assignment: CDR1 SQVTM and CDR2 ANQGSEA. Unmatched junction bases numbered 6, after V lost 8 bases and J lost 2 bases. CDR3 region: CSLGTRHTDTQYF. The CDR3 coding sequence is TGCAGCCTCGGGACTAGGCACACAGATACGCAGTATTTT.

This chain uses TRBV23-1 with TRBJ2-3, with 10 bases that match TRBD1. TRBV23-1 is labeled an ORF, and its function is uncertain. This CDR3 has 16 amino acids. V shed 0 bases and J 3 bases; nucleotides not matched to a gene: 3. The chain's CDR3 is CASSQSGDRGTDTQYF. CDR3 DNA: TGCGCCAGCAGTCAATCGGGGGACAGGGGAACAGATACGCAGTATTTT.

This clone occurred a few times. CDR3: CASSQGTGRMGREGYTF. CDR3 coding DNA: TGTGCCAGCTCCCAAGGGACAGGAAGAATGGGACGCGAGGGCTACACCTTC. The chain is built from TRBV18 and TRBJ1-2, with 8 bases fitting TRBD1. The trim removed 6 bases at V and 8 bases at J, leaving 20 bases unmatched. Germline CDR1 reads KGHSH; CDR2 reads LQKENI. This CDR3 is built from 17 residues.

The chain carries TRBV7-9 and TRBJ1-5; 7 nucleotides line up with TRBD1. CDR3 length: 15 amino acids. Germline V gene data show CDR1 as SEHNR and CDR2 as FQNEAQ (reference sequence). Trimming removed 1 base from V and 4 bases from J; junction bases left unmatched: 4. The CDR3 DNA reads TGTGCCAGCAGCTTAGGGGACAGCCAGAATCAGCCCCAGCATTTT. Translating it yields CASSLGDSQNQPQHF.

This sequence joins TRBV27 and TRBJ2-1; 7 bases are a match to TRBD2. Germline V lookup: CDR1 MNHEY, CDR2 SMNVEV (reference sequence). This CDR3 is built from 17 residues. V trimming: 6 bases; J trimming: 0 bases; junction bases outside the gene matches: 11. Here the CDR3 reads CASSVSGILSSYNEQFF. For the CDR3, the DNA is TGTGCCAGCAGCGTAAGCGGGATCTTGAGCTCCTACAATGAGCAGTTCTTC.

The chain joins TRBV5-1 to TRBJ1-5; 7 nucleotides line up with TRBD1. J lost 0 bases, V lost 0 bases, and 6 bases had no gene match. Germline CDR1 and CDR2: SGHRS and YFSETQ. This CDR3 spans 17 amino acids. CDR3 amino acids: CASSLVEGAYSNQPQHF. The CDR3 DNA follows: TGCGCCAGCAGCTTGGTAGAGGGGGCGTATAGCAATCAGCCCCAGCATTTT.

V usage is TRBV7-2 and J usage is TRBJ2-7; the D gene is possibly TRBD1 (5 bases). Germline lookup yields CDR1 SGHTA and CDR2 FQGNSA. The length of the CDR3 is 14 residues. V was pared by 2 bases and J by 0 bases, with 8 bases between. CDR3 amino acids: CASSLTGLSYEQYF. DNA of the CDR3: TGTGCCAGCAGCTTAACAGGCCTCTCCTACGAGCAGTACTTC.